These 17 T cell receptor beta chains share one sample of origin, sequenced in a study of glioma-infiltrating T cells after dendritic cell vaccination. The time point was: after dendritic cell vaccination, including at tumor progression/relapse. Produced via immunoSEQ multiplex PCR; TCRdb's table is partial and in-frame only. Here the sample spans about 58,000 clones, around 85% being singletons. This material consisted of blood, taken after dendritic cell vaccination. The receptors derive from a human donor with glioblastoma.

The V and J genes are TRBV29-1 and TRBJ1-2, with 7 nucleotides matching TRBD1. The ends lost 6 bases at V and 4 bases at J; junction bases unmatched: 8. Germline-derived CDR1 and CDR2 are SQVTM and ANQGSEA. CDR3 length: 13 residues. This CDR3 reads CSVRDSVVYGYTF. As DNA, the CDR3 is TGCAGCGTCCGGGACAGCGTCGTCTATGGCTACACCTTC.

This clone was recorded a few times. The chain has TRBV9 and TRBJ2-3, with a weak D call TRBD1 (6 bases). CDR1 and CDR2 (germline): SGDLS, YYNGEE. The CDR3 extends over 16 amino acids. Trimming removed 0 bases from V and 1 base from J, with 12 bases in between. CDR3 coding DNA: TGTGCCAGCAGCGTAGACCAGGGGCGAGGCACAGATACGCAGTATTTT. As protein: CASSVDQGRGTDTQYF.

The chain recombines TRBV5-4 with TRBJ2-3; 8 nucleotides agree with TRBD2. The CDR3 has 17 amino acids. After removal of 1 base from V and 3 bases from J, the junction contained 10 bases not matched to a gene. Germline loops: CDR1 SGHNT, CDR2 YYREEE (reference sequence). CDR3 in amino acids: CASSLILSGGSTDTQYF. CDR3 coding DNA: TGTGCCAGCAGCTTGATTTTGAGCGGGGGATCAACAGATACGCAGTATTTT.

Only a few counts were recorded for this clone. The rearrangement uses TRBV29-1 and TRBJ2-5; D is perhaps TRBD2 (6 bases). The V end lost 4 bases, the J end lost 4 bases, and 13 bases lay between the germline ends. Germline V CDR1 and CDR2: SQVTM, ANQGSEA. This CDR3 contains 13 residues. The CDR3 coding sequence is TGCAGCGTTGTGCGACTAGTAATAGAGACCCAGTACTTC. Amino acid sequence: CSVVRLVIETQYF.

The chain couples TRBV9 to TRBJ2-5; 12 bases fit TRBD2. Germline CDR1 reads SGDLS; CDR2 reads YYNGEE. V lost 3 bases and J lost 5; bases outside the gene matches: 2. This CDR3 comprises 14 residues. This chain's CDR3 is CASSASGGDETQYF. As DNA, the CDR3 is TGTGCCAGCAGCGCTAGCGGGGGGGATGAGACCCAGTACTTC.

This chain connects TRBV11-2 to TRBJ2-7; 16 bases line up with TRBD2. The CDR3 consists of 16 residues. V lost 5 bases and J lost 6; bases outside the gene matches: 7. Germline CDR1 reads SGHAT; CDR2 reads FQNNGV. The CDR3 DNA sequence: TGTGCCAGCAGCCCGGGGACTAGCGGGGGGGCCGGCGAGCAGTACTTC. Its translation: CASSPGTSGGAGEQYF.

This clone showed up just a few times. The gene calls are TRBV4-1 and TRBJ2-1; TRBD2 aligns across 8 bases. The CDR3 has 12 residues. CDR1 is MGHRA, CDR2 YSYEKL, per germline. The trim removed 1 base at V and 12 bases at J, leaving 2 bases unmatched. CDR3 loop: CASSQGLAPQFF. DNA for the CDR3: TGCGCCAGCAGCCAAGGACTAGCGCCGCAGTTCTTC.

The CDR3 here is CSVGGGSSYNEQFF. CDR3 nucleotide sequence: TGCAGCGTTGGGGGGGGTAGCTCCTACAATGAGCAGTTCTTC. The chain is built from TRBV29-1 and TRBJ2-1, with 7 bases fitting TRBD2. CDR3 size: 14 residues. V shed 4 bases and J 0 bases; nucleotides not matched to a gene: 3. The germline CDR1 and CDR2 sequences are SQVTM and ANQGSEA.

This clone was observed once. The chain carries TRBV7-2 and TRBJ2-2, with D possibly matching TRBD2 (6 bases). V dropped 3 bases and J dropped 0 bases, with 11 bases sitting between them. This CDR3 is built from 16 residues. CDR1 is SGHTA, CDR2 FQGNSA, per germline. The chain's CDR3 is CASSFGGTPNTGELFF. The CDR3 DNA reads TGTGCCAGCAGCTTCGGAGGGACCCCGAACACCGGGGAGCTGTTTTTT. The variable domain in full, completed from reference TRBV7-2 and TRBJ2-2, reads GAGVSQSPSNKVTEKGKDVELRCDPISGHTALYWYRQSLGQGLEFLIYFQGNSAPDKSGLPSDRFSAERTGGSVSTLTIQRTQQEDSAVYLCASSFGGTPNTGELFFGEGSRLTVL.

Notes on this clone: This specimen includes other DNA sequences encoding the same CDR3. V is TRBV27 and J is TRBJ1-1, with D perhaps TRBD1 (5 bases). Trimming stripped 5 bases from V and 1 base from J, with 8 bases between. CDR3 length equals 13 residues. Germline V CDR1 and CDR2: MNHEY, SMNVEV (reference sequence). DNA of the CDR3: TGTGCCAGCAGTCGGGGGACGAACACTGAAGCTTTCTTT. Translating it yields CASSRGTNTEAFF.

The chain links TRBV27 to TRBJ2-1; D may be TRBD2 (6 bases). Trimming removed 5 bases from V and 0 bases from J, with 17 bases in between. This CDR3 region has 17 residues. Germline lookup yields CDR1 MNHEY and CDR2 SMNVEV (reference sequence). In DNA form, the CDR3 reads TGTGCCAGCAGTCTGAGAACCGGGGGTATCTCCTACAATGAGCAGTTCTTC. It specifies CASSLRTGGISYNEQFF.

The chain recombines TRBV5-1 with TRBJ2-7; a weak D match, TRBD1 (6 bases). Looked up from germline, CDR1 is SGHRS and CDR2 is YFSETQ. V was shortened by 5 bases and J by 2 bases, with 11 bases between the two germline ends. This CDR3 is 13 amino acids long. The CDR3 coding sequence is TGCGCCAGCAGATACGAGGGGGCCTACGAGCAGTACTTC. As protein: CASRYEGAYEQYF. The full variable domain, in which reference TRBV5-1 and TRBJ2-7 provide the parts outside the CDR3, is KAGVTQTPRYLIKTRGQQVTLSCSPISGHRSVSWYQQTPGQGLQFLFEYFSETQRNKGNFPGRFSGRQFSNSRSEMNVSTLELGDSALYLCASRYEGAYEQYFGPGTRLTVT.

The chain uses TRBV2 and TRBJ2-3; D might be TRBD2 (5 bases). Germline V gives CDR1 SNHLY, CDR2 FYNNEI. The CDR3 contains 12 residues. V was pared by 7 bases and J by 8 bases, with 13 bases between. CDR3 DNA sequence: TGTGCCAGCACACCCGATCGGGGTACGCAGTATTTT. Residues: CASTPDRGTQYF.

The V and J genes are TRBV6-5 and TRBJ2-5; D remains unclear. There are 11 residues in the CDR3. Trimming cost V 4 bases and J 4 bases, with 4 bases left between them. Germline assignment: CDR1 MNHEY and CDR2 SVGAGI. This CDR3 is CASSFGETQYF. Here the CDR3 DNA reads TGTGCCAGCAGTTTCGGAGAGACCCAGTACTTC.

V and J are TRBV5-1 and TRBJ2-7, with TRBD1 identical over 9 bases. CDR3 length: 17 residues. Germline assignment: CDR1 SGHRS and CDR2 YFSETQ. The trim removed 1 base at V and 0 bases at J, leaving 8 bases unmatched. In DNA form, the CDR3 reads TGCGCCAGCAGCTTGATTTCGGGGACAGGGAGCTCCTACGAGCAGTACTTC. Translation: CASSLISGTGSSYEQYF.

The rearrangement uses TRBV9 and TRBJ2-1; TRBD1 matches at 9 bases. With 5 bases clipped from V and 1 base from J, the junction kept 19 bases outside the gene matches. The germline gives CDR1 SGDLS, CDR2 YYNGEE. The CDR3 has 20 residues. For the CDR3, the DNA is TGTGCCAGCAGTTCCCCGAACAGGGGGCGGTCTAAAGGGTCCTACAATGAGCAGTTCTTC. Translation gives CASSSPNRGRSKGSYNEQFF.

This clone was seen only a few times. The chain combines TRBV7-3 with TRBJ1-1, with 9 bases that match TRBD1. Germline-derived CDR1 and CDR2 are SGHTA and FQGTGA. With V trimmed by 6 bases and J by 1 base, 3 bases remained unmatched. The CDR3 totals 14 residues. This CDR3 is CASSRQGGNTEAFF. The CDR3 DNA reads TGTGCCAGCAGTCGACAGGGGGGGAACACTGAAGCTTTCTTT.